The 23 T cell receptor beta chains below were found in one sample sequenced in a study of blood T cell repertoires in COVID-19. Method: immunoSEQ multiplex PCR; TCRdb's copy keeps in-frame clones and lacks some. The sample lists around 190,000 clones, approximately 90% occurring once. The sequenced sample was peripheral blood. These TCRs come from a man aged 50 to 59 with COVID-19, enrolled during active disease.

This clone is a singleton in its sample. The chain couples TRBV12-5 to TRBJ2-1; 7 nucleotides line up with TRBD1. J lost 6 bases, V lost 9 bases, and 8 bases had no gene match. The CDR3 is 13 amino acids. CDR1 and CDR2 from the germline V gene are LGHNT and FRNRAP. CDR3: CASTTNRGNEQFF. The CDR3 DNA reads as TGTGCTAGCACCACTAACAGGGGCAATGAGCAGTTCTTC.

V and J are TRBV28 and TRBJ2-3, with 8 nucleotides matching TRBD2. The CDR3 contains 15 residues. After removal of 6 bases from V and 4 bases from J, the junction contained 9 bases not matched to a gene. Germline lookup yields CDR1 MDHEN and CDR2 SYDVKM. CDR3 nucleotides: TGTGCCAGCAGCCAAACGGGGGGGCTGGCAGATACGCAGTATTTT. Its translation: CASSQTGGLADTQYF.

The CDR3 bases are TGTGCCAGCAGCCGCGGGACAGGGGGCCCCGGGGAGCTGTTTTTT. This gives the protein CASSRGTGGPGELFF. The chain links TRBV28 to TRBJ2-2; TRBD1 agrees at 12 bases. The CDR3 loop spans 15 amino acids. Germline loops: CDR1 MDHEN, CDR2 SYDVKM. V shed 6 bases and J 6 bases; nucleotides not matched to a gene: 5.

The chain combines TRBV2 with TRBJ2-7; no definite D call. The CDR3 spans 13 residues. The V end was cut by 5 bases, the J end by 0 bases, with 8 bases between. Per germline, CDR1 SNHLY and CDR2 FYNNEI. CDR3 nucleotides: TGTGCCAGCAGTTATGTCAGCTCCTACGAGCAGTACTTC. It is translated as CASSYVSSYEQYF.

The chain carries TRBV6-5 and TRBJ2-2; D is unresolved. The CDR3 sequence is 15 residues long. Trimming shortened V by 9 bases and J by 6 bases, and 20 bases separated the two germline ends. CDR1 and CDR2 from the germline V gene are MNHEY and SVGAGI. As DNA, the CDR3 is TGTGCCAGTCGGCAGTCAGGAATGTTCGCCGGGGAGCTGTTTTTT. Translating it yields CASRQSGMFAGELFF.

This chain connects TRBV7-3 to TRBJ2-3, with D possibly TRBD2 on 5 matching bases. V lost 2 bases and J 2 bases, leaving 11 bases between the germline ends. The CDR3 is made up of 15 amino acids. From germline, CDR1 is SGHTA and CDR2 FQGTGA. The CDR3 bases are TGTGCCAGCAGCTTACGGGCGGGCTTCACAGATACGCAGTATTTT. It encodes CASSLRAGFTDTQYF.

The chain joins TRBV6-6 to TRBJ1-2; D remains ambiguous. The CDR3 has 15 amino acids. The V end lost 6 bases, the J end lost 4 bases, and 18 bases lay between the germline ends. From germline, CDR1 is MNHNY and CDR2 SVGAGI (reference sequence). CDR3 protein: CASSPGVGGLYGYTF. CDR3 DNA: TGTGCCAGCAGCCCCGGTGTGGGTGGACTCTATGGCTACACCTTC.

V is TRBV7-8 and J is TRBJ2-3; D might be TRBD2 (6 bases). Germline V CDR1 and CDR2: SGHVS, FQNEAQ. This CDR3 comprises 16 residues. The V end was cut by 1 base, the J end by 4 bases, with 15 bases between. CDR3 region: CASSLEFFGSADTQYF. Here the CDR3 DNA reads TGTGCCAGCAGCTTAGAGTTCTTCGGGAGCGCAGATACGCAGTATTTT.

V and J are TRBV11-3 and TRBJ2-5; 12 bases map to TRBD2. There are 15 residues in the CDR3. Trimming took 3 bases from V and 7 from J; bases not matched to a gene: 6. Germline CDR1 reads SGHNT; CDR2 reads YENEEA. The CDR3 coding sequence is TGTGCCAGCAGCTTTCCTAGCGGGGGGGCCTGGACCCAGTACTTC. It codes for CASSFPSGGAWTQYF.

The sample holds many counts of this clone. CDR3 in DNA: TGTGCCAGCAGTGAACTGGCAGGGTCCGAAAAACTGTTTTTT. This sequence encodes CASSELAGSEKLFF. The V and J genes are TRBV2 and TRBJ1-4, with D perhaps matching TRBD1 (5 bases). The CDR3 sequence is 14 residues long. The V end was cut by 2 bases, the J end by 8 bases, with 12 bases between. From germline, CDR1 is SNHLY and CDR2 FYNNEI.

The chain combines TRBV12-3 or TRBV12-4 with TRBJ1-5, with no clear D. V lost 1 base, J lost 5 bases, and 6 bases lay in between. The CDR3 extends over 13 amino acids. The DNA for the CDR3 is TGTGCCAGCAGTTTAGAAGCCTATCAGCCCCAGCATTTT. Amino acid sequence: CASSLEAYQPQHF.

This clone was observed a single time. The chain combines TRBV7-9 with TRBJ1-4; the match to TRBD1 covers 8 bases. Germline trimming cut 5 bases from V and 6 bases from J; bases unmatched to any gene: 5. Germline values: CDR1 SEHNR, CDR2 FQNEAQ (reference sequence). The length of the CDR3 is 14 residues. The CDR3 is CASSEDRVDEKLFF. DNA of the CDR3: TGTGCCAGCAGCGAGGACAGGGTGGATGAAAAACTGTTTTTT.

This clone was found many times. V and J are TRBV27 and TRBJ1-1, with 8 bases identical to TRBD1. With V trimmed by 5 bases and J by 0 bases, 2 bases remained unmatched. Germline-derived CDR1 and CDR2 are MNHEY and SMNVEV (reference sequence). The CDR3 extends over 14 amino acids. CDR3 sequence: CASSDRGVNTEAFF. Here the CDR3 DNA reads TGTGCCAGCAGTGACAGGGGAGTGAACACTGAAGCTTTCTTT.

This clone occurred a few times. CDR3 nucleotide sequence: TGTGCCAGCAGTTTACCATATCGGACAGGGACTAACTATGGCTACACCTTC. Amino acid sequence: CASSLPYRTGTNYGYTF. The V and J genes are TRBV28 and TRBJ1-2; 8 positions match TRBD1. V lost 2 bases and J lost 0; bases outside the gene matches: 8. Germline V gives CDR1 MDHEN, CDR2 SYDVKM. CDR3 length: 17 residues.

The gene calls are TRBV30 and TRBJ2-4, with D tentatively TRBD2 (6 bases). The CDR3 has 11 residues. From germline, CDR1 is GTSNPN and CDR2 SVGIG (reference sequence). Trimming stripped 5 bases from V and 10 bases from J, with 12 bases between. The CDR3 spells CAWGPRGIQYF. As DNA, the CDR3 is TGTGCCTGGGGCCCCCGGGGGATTCAGTACTTC.

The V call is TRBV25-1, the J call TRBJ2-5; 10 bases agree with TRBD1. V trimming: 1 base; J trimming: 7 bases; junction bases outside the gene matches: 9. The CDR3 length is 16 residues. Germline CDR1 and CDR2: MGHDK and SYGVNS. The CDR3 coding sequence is TGTGCCAGCAGTGAATTGGGGGACAGGGGTACGGGGACCCAGTACTTC. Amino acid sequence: CASSELGDRGTGTQYF.

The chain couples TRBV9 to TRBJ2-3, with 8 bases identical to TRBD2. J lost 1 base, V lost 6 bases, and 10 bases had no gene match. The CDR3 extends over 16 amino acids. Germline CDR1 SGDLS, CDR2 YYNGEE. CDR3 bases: TGTGCCAGCAACCCAGAAGGGACTAGGGGCACAGATACGCAGTATTTT. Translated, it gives CASNPEGTRGTDTQYF. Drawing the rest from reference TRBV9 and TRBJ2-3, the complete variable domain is DSGVTQTPKHLITATGQRVTLRCSPRSGDLSVYWYQQSLDQGLQFLIQYYNGEERAKGNILERFSAQQFPDLHSELNLSSLELGDSALYFCASNPEGTRGTDTQYFGPGTRLTVL.

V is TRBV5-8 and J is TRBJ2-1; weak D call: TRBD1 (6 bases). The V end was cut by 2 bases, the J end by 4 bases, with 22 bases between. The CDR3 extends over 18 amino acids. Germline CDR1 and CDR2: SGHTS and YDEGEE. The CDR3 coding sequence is TGTGCCAGCAGCTTACAGGGAACAGGGAGAATTTTGTACAATGAGCAGTTCTTC. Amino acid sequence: CASSLQGTGRILYNEQFF.

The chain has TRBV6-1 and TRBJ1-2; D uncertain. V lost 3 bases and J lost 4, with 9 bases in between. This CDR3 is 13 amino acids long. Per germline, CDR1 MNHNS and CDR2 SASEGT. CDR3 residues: CASSDDGLYGYTF. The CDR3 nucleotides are TGTGCCAGCAGTGATGACGGACTCTATGGCTACACCTTC.

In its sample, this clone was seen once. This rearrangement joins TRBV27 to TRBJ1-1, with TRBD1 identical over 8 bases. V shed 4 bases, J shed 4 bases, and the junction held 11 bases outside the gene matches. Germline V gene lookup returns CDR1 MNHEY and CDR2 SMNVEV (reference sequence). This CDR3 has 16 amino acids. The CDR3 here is CASSSLRTGLPTEAFF. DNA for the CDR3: TGTGCCAGCAGTTCCCTCCGGACAGGGCTGCCCACTGAAGCTTTCTTT.

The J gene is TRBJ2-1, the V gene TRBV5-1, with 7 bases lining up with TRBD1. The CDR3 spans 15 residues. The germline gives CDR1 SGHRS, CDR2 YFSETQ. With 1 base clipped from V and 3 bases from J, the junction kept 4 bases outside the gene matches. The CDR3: CASSLLQGIYNEQFF. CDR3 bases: TGCGCCAGCAGCTTGTTACAGGGGATCTACAATGAGCAGTTCTTC. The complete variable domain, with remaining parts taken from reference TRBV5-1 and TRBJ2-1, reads KAGVTQTPRYLIKTRGQQVTLSCSPISGHRSVSWYQQTPGQGLQFLFEYFSETQRNKGNFPGRFSGRQFSNSRSEMNVSTLELGDSALYLCASSLLQGIYNEQFFGPGTRLTVL.

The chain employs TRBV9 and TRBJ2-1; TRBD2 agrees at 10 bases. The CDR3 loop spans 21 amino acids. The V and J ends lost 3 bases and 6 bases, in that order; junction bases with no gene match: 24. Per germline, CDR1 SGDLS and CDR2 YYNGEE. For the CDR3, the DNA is TGTGCCAGCAGCGCGCGAATGGACAGGGCTAGCGGGAGTGAGTACCTCAATGAGCAGTTCTTC. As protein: CASSARMDRASGSEYLNEQFF. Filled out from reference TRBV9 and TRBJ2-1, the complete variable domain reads DSGVTQTPKHLITATGQRVTLRCSPRSGDLSVYWYQQSLDQGLQFLIQYYNGEERAKGNILERFSAQQFPDLHSELNLSSLELGDSALYFCASSARMDRASGSEYLNEQFFGPGTRLTVL.

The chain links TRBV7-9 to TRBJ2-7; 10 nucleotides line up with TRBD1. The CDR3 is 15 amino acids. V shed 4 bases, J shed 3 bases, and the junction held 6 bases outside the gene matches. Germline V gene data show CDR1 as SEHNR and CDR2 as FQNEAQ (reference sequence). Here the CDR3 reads CASSSDRGSYYEQYF. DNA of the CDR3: TGTGCCAGCAGCTCGGACAGGGGGTCATACTACGAGCAGTACTTC.